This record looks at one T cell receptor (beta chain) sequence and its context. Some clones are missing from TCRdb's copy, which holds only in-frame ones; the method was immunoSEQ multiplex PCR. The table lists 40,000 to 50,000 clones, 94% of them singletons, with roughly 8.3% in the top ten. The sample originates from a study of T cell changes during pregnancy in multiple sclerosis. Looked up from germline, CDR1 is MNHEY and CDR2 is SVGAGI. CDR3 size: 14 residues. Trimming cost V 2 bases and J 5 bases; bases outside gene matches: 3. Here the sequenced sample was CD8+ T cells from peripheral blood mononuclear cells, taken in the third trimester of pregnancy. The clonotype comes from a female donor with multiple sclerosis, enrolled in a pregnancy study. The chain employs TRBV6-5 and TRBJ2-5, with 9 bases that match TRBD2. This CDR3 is CASSYGTSWETQYF. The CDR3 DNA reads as TGTGCCAGCAGTTACGGGACTAGCTGGGAGACCCAGTACTTC.